The 32 T cell receptor beta chains given below trace back to one sample, sequenced in a study of T-cell memory formation after mild COVID-19. Via MiXCR, TCRdb re-called the 5' RACE reads, giving one row per CDR3 protein. The top ten hold roughly 30% of the sample, which has over 60,000 distinct CDR3 sequences, approximately 15% seen once. The sequencing input was PBMCs or a T cell subset sorted from them (not recorded which). The receptor source for this set is an adult woman who had mild COVID-19 (a few samples of this study predate the infection). Cell type and time point are not known.

This clonotype was seen only a few times. The CDR3 loop is CASSAGTSGDNEQFF. The CDR3 coding sequence is TGTGCCAGCAGCGCCGGGACTAGCGGCGACAATGAGCAGTTCTTC. The chain recombines TRBV7-2 with TRBJ2-1; the match to TRBD2 covers 11 bases. This CDR3 is built from 15 residues. The V gene end was trimmed by 5 bases and the J gene end by 5 bases; junction bases not matched to a gene: 5. CDR1 and CDR2 (germline): SGHTA, FQGNSA. The variable domain in full, with the rest retrieved from reference TRBV7-2 and TRBJ2-1, is GAGVSQSPSNKVTEKGKDVELRCDPISGHTALYWYRQSLGQGLEFLIYFQGNSAPDKSGLPSDRFSAERTGGSVSTLTIQRTQQEDSAVYLCASSAGTSGDNEQFFGPGTRLTVL.

This clonotype showed up just a few times. The chain is built from TRBV15 and TRBJ2-1; TRBD1 is a possible D gene (7 bases). The CDR3 is 15 residues long. CDR1 is LNHNV and CDR2 is YYDKDF in the germline V gene (reference sequence). V lost 8 bases and J 5 bases, leaving 19 bases between the germline ends. CDR3 residues: CATLEGAKLNNEQFF. CDR3 DNA sequence: TGTGCCACCCTGGAGGGGGCAAAACTTAACAATGAGCAGTTCTTC.

This clonotype showed up just a few times. The V gene is TRBV7-3, the J gene TRBJ2-2; 7 bases are shared with TRBD2. Germline CDR1 reads SGHTA; CDR2 reads FQGTGA. The CDR3 is 13 amino acids. V was clipped by 5 bases and J by 5 bases; unmatched bases: 2. The CDR3: CASSPGGTGELFF. The CDR3 DNA is TGTGCCAGCAGCCCGGGGGGAACCGGGGAGCTGTTTTTT.

The gene calls are TRBV2 and TRBJ1-2; 8 nucleotides match TRBD1. V lost 1 base and J lost 3; bases outside the gene matches: 1. Germline loops: CDR1 SNHLY, CDR2 FYNNEI. This CDR3 spans 14 amino acids. In DNA, the CDR3 is TGTGCCAGCAGTGAAGGACAGGGGTACTATGGCTACACCTTC. Its translation: CASSEGQGYYGYTF. Full variable domain (missing parts from reference TRBV2 and TRBJ1-2): EPEVTQTPSHQVTQMGQEVILRCVPISNHLYFYWYRQILGQKVEFLVSFYNNEISEKSEIFDDQFSVERPDGSNFTLKIRSTKLEDSAMYFCASSEGQGYYGYTFGSGTRLTVV.

This clonotype appeared a few times. The V gene is TRBV7-9, the J gene TRBJ2-1; D is ambiguous. CDR3 length equals 16 residues. Germline CDR1 reads SEHNR; CDR2 reads FQNEAQ (reference sequence). Trimming removed 1 base from V and 5 bases from J, with 15 bases in between. CDR3 sequence reads: CASSLVGHPAHNEQFF. Here the CDR3 DNA reads TGTGCCAGCAGCTTAGTTGGCCACCCGGCCCACAATGAGCAGTTCTTC. Together with reference TRBV7-9 and TRBJ2-1, the CDR3 gives the full variable domain: DTGVSQNPRHKITKRGQNVTFRCDPISEHNRLYWYRQTLGQGPEFLTYFQNEAQLEKSRLLSDRFSAERPKGSFSTLEIQRTEQGDSAMYLCASSLVGHPAHNEQFFGPGTRLTVL.

There are a few counts of this clonotype. This chain joins TRBV11-2 and TRBJ2-5; possible D gene TRBD2, 5 bases. The CDR3 is 12 residues long. Trimming cost V 5 bases and J 12 bases, with 16 bases left between them. CDR1 SGHAT and CDR2 FQNNGV come from the germline V gene. CDR3 residues: CASSHWTGREYF. The CDR3 DNA reads TGTGCCAGCAGCCATTGGACTGGCAGAGAGTACTTC.

In this sample, this clonotype turned up a few times. DNA of the CDR3: TGTGCCAGCAGCCAAGTCGGCAGGGGGGCCCAAGAGACCCAGTACTTC. Its protein is CASSQVGRGAQETQYF. V and J are TRBV4-2 and TRBJ2-5; TRBD1 is a possible D gene (7 bases). The CDR3 loop spans 16 amino acids. Deletions cut 1 base from V and 1 base from J, with 13 bases between. From germline, CDR1 is LGHNA and CDR2 YNFKEQ.

The chain joins TRBV7-9 to TRBJ2-3; 7 positions agree with TRBD1. With 5 bases clipped from V and 5 bases from J, the junction kept 4 bases outside the gene matches. The germline V gene has CDR1 SEHNR and CDR2 FQNEAQ (reference sequence). This CDR3 has 13 residues. CDR3 bases: TGTGCCAGCAGCCCGCGACAGGGAGATACGCAGTATTTT. This gives the protein CASSPRQGDTQYF.

The chain couples TRBV16 to TRBJ2-7; TRBD2 matches at 9 bases. The CDR3 spans 17 residues. The trim removed 4 bases at V and 4 bases at J, leaving 14 bases unmatched. Germline CDR1 KGHSY, CDR2 FQNENV. CDR3 loop: CASSPGDISGSFYEQYF. The CDR3 DNA follows: TGTGCCAGCAGCCCCGGGGATATTAGCGGGAGTTTTTACGAGCAGTACTTC.

This clonotype was seen a handful of times. The chain links TRBV12-3 or TRBV12-4 to TRBJ2-3; D gene uncertain. The CDR3 sequence is 21 residues long. V was pared by 3 bases and J by 3 bases, with 31 bases between. The CDR3 region is CASSFLNLLPNLGRPTDTQYF. The DNA for the CDR3 is TGTGCCAGCAGTTTTTTGAACCTGCTCCCGAATTTAGGCCGGCCGACAGATACGCAGTATTTT.

V and J are TRBV29-1 and TRBJ2-5, with 7 bases that match TRBD2. CDR1 and CDR2 (germline): SQVTM, ANQGSEA. V lost 5 bases and J lost 5; bases outside the gene matches: 8. The CDR3 covers 13 residues. The CDR3 DNA reads TGCAGCGTTCCGTGGGGAGGGACGGAGACCCAGTACTTC. Translation gives CSVPWGGTETQYF.

The CDR3 nucleotides read TGTGCCAGCAGCTTGGGGGCAGGAGCCTACAATGAGCAGTTCTTC. This sequence encodes CASSLGAGAYNEQFF. The rearrangement links TRBV5-6 to TRBJ2-1; D is uncertain. V was trimmed by 0 bases and J by 2 bases, leaving 9 bases between them. This CDR3 contains 15 residues. Germline-derived CDR1 and CDR2 are SGHDT and YYEEEE.

This clonotype appeared a few times. V usage is TRBV4-1 and J usage is TRBJ2-7; 7 nucleotides match TRBD1. Germline assignment: CDR1 MGHRA and CDR2 YSYEKL. The CDR3 extends over 14 amino acids. The ends lost 4 bases at V and 2 bases at J; junction bases unmatched: 5. Here the CDR3 reads CASSLPGQTYEQYF. CDR3 nucleotide sequence: TGCGCCAGCAGCCTCCCGGGACAGACCTACGAGCAGTACTTC.

The chain is built from TRBV5-1 and TRBJ2-7; TRBD1 aligns across 12 bases. V shed 2 bases and J 7 bases; nucleotides not matched to a gene: 7. Germline loops: CDR1 SGHRS, CDR2 YFSETQ. The CDR3 spans 15 residues. CDR3 in DNA: TGCGCCAGCAGCTTTGGAGGGGACAGGGGGCGAGAGCAGTACTTC. Translated: CASSFGGDRGREQYF.

The V call is TRBV19, the J call TRBJ1-5; D is possibly TRBD1 (6 bases). The CDR3 is 17 amino acids. Trimming left V 3 bases short and J 0 bases short, with 15 bases between. Germline V gene lookup returns CDR1 LNHDA and CDR2 SQIVND (reference sequence). CDR3 loop: CASSMVTGPISNQPQHF. The CDR3 region has the DNA TGTGCCAGTAGTATGGTTACAGGGCCGATTAGCAATCAGCCCCAGCATTTT.

The CDR3 DNA is TGCAGCGTTGCACAGGGGGCAGAGATAGAGCAGTACTTC. Its protein product is CSVAQGAEIEQYF. This sequence joins TRBV29-1 and TRBJ2-7; 9 positions match TRBD1. The CDR3 length is 13 residues. Germline loops: CDR1 SQVTM, CDR2 ANQGSEA. The ends lost 4 bases at V and 7 bases at J; junction bases unmatched: 8.

This chain joins TRBV20-1 and TRBJ2-5, with a tentative D call TRBD1 (5 bases). Deletions cut 2 bases from V and 2 bases from J, with 6 bases between. The germline V gene encodes CDR1 DFQATT and CDR2 SNEGSKA (reference sequence). The CDR3 runs to 12 residues. The CDR3, as DNA: TGCAGTGCTAGAAGACAGCAAGAGACCCAGTACTTC. The encoded protein is CSARRQQETQYF.

This sequence joins TRBV5-1 and TRBJ2-1, with 7 bases fitting TRBD1. The CDR3 has 15 residues. The J segment lost 7 bases and the V segment lost 4 bases, leaving 11 bases of the junction unmatched. Per the germline V gene, CDR1 is SGHRS and CDR2 is YFSETQ. The CDR3 here is CASSPAGEQGNEQFF. In DNA, the CDR3 is TGCGCCAGCAGCCCAGCCGGTGAACAGGGGAATGAGCAGTTCTTC.

This clonotype has just a few counts. The chain couples TRBV7-9 to TRBJ2-1; D is unclear. The V gene lost 4 bases and the J gene lost 7 bases, with 14 bases spanning the gap. The CDR3 is 14 amino acids. Germline CDR1 is SEHNR and CDR2 is FQNEAQ (reference sequence). The CDR3 DNA reads as TGTGCCAGCAGCTCCCCGACAAGCGAGAATGAGCAGTTCTTC. Translation gives CASSSPTSENEQFF.

This clonotype was seen more than once but under ten times. The genes are TRBV5-6 and TRBJ1-5; 8 nucleotides agree with TRBD1. CDR3 length: 16 amino acids. CDR1 is SGHDT and CDR2 is YYEEEE in the germline V gene. V gave up 4 bases and J gave up 1 base; unmatched junction bases: 7. This CDR3 reads CASSPGQGRSNQPQHF. The CDR3 bases are TGTGCCAGCAGCCCCGGACAGGGTAGAAGCAATCAGCCCCAGCATTTT.

Only a few counts were recorded for this clonotype. This chain links TRBV7-6 with TRBJ2-3, with TRBD2 identical over 7 bases. The ends lost 5 bases at V and 3 bases at J; junction bases unmatched: 8. The CDR3 is 15 amino acids. Germline V gene data show CDR1 as SGHVS and CDR2 as FNYEAQ. CDR3 coding DNA: TGTGCCAGCAGCGCACCCGGGGGGAAAACAGATACGCAGTATTTT. Its protein is CASSAPGGKTDTQYF.

This rearrangement joins TRBV9 to TRBJ2-3; D may correspond to TRBD1 or TRBD2 (6 bases each). Trimming cost V 0 bases and J 3 bases, with 11 bases left between them. The germline V gene has CDR1 SGDLS and CDR2 YYNGEE. The CDR3 length is 15 residues. This chain's CDR3 is CASSVVGGPTDTQYF. In DNA form, the CDR3 reads TGTGCCAGCAGCGTAGTTGGGGGGCCGACAGATACGCAGTATTTT. Drawing the rest from reference TRBV9 and TRBJ2-3, the complete variable domain is DSGVTQTPKHLITATGQRVTLRCSPRSGDLSVYWYQQSLDQGLQFLIQYYNGEERAKGNILERFSAQQFPDLHSELNLSSLELGDSALYFCASSVVGGPTDTQYFGPGTRLTVL.

The CDR3 DNA reads as TGTGCCTGGAGCGATCTTACAGGGGCCTCCTACAATGAGCAGTTCTTC. The encoded protein is CAWSDLTGASYNEQFF. V gene TRBV30 combines with J gene TRBJ2-1; 7 positions agree with TRBD1. The germline V gene has CDR1 GTSNPN and CDR2 SVGIG (reference sequence). The V and J ends lost 3 bases and 0 bases, in that order; junction bases with no gene match: 8. The CDR3 covers 16 residues.

This clonotype was recorded at least ten times. This rearrangement joins TRBV6-2 or TRBV6-3 to TRBJ2-7, with D uncertain. The length of the CDR3 is 15 residues. CDR1 and CDR2 from the germline V gene are MNHEY and SVGEGT. The V end lost 2 bases, the J end lost 2 bases, and 13 bases lay between the germline ends. The chain's CDR3 is CASSYLGTAAYEQYF. CDR3 nucleotide sequence: TGTGCCAGCAGTTACCTCGGAACCGCCGCCTACGAGCAGTACTTC.

The rearrangement links TRBV6-5 to TRBJ1-1; 7 bases agree with TRBD1. The CDR3 is made up of 11 amino acids. V gave up 5 bases and J gave up 9 bases; unmatched junction bases: 3. Germline V gene lookup returns CDR1 MNHEY and CDR2 SVGAGI. In DNA, the CDR3 is TGTGCCAGCAGTATGACAGGGAAAGCTTTCTTT. Encoded protein: CASSMTGKAFF.

This clonotype was counted only a few times. The rearrangement joins TRBV15 to TRBJ2-7; TRBD1 matches 7 bases. The CDR3 covers 17 residues. V was pared by 1 base and J by 2 bases, with 11 bases of the junction left unmatched. Germline V gives CDR1 LNHNV, CDR2 YYDKDF (reference sequence). The CDR3 loop is CATSRAPTGDYTYEQYF. CDR3 coding DNA: TGTGCCACCAGCAGAGCCCCCACAGGGGATTACACCTACGAGCAGTACTTC.

This chain links TRBV29-1 with TRBJ1-1; the match to TRBD1 covers 8 bases. Germline V CDR1 and CDR2: SQVTM, ANQGSEA. CDR3 size: 14 residues. The J segment lost 4 bases and the V segment lost 6 bases, leaving 10 bases of the junction unmatched. CDR3 region: CSVPDRDLGTEAFF. In DNA, the CDR3 is TGCAGCGTGCCGGACAGGGATCTTGGCACTGAAGCTTTCTTT.

Written as DNA, the CDR3 is TGTGCCAGCAGGGTGTACGGGGGCCAATACGAGCAGTACTTC. It specifies CASRVYGGQYEQYF. The rearrangement joins TRBV2 to TRBJ2-7, with D possibly being TRBD1 or TRBD2 (6 bases each). Trimming removed 6 bases from V and 4 bases from J, with 16 bases in between. CDR1 and CDR2 from the germline V gene are SNHLY and FYNNEI. The CDR3 length is 14 residues. Variable domain in full (rest from reference TRBV2 and TRBJ2-7): EPEVTQTPSHQVTQMGQEVILRCVPISNHLYFYWYRQILGQKVEFLVSFYNNEISEKSEIFDDQFSVERPDGSNFTLKIRSTKLEDSAMYFCASRVYGGQYEQYFGPGTRLTVT.

The chain uses TRBV18 and TRBJ2-5; 14 bases match TRBD2. From germline, CDR1 is KGHSH and CDR2 LQKENI. The CDR3 is 17 residues long. Trimming at V came to 2 bases and at J to 3 bases, leaving 5 bases not matched to a gene. CDR3 nucleotides: TGTGCCAGCTCACCAGGGACTAGCGGGAGCAGGAAAGAGACCCAGTACTTC. Amino acid sequence: CASSPGTSGSRKETQYF.

The rearrangement joins TRBV5-6 to TRBJ2-7; 8 bases are shared with TRBD1. The CDR3 runs 15 residues. In germline, CDR1 is SGHDT, CDR2 YYEEEE. V trimming: 0 bases; J trimming: 2 bases; junction bases outside the gene matches: 4. The CDR3 sequence: CASSLGTGSPYEQYF. The CDR3 bases are TGTGCCAGCAGCTTGGGGACAGGGTCTCCCTACGAGCAGTACTTC.

A few counts support this clonotype. V is TRBV30 and J is TRBJ2-7, with 10 bases matching TRBD1. V gave up 5 bases and J gave up 5 bases; unmatched junction bases: 9. The germline gives CDR1 GTSNPN, CDR2 SVGIG (reference sequence). The CDR3 loop spans 14 amino acids. The chain's CDR3 is CAWDTGTGADEQYF. The CDR3 nucleotides are TGTGCCTGGGACACCGGGACAGGGGCTGACGAGCAGTACTTC.

This chain uses TRBV5-1 with TRBJ2-1; D is unresolved. The CDR3 spans 13 residues. Trimming removed 0 bases at V and 5 bases at J, with 6 bases between. Germline V gene lookup returns CDR1 SGHRS and CDR2 YFSETQ. CDR3 nucleotides: TGCGCCAGCAGCTTGGGGCCGAACAATGAGCAGTTCTTC. It encodes CASSLGPNNEQFF.